This T cell receptor (beta chain) was recovered during a study of identical twins (dated by TCRdb to 2016 to 2018). Study-level background: TCR alpha and beta repertoires from monozygotic twins, unrelated adults of various ages and cord blood were deep-sequenced to test whether fetal clonotypes persist. Replicate twin experiments were performed at different times using different library preparation protocols to rule out contamination. On the study overall, not on this receptor specifically: Because the same donors could not be followed over many years, conclusions were based on cross-sectional statistical analysis. Recombination models systematically underestimated out-of-frame TCR alpha sharing in monozygotic twins but agreed with sharing between unrelated individuals. The excess sharing between twins in beta out-of-frame sequences was weaker because fewer shared sequences reduced the signal-to-noise ratio. Invariant T cells such as MAIT and iNKT could partly confound zero-insertion analyses, although diverse VJ usage argued against such confounding for most clonotypes. Compared with coincidental sharing between unrelated individuals, out-of-frame TCR alpha sequences shared between twins had an excess of sequences with low generation probability. Abundant cord blood beta clonotypes carried fewer insertions; young adult naive repertoires showed a weaker similar trend, while memory repertoires showed none.

Points on this clonotype: Its antigen target is currently unknown. No quality values exist for individual bases; no much larger clone is one base distant.

CDR1 and CDR2 are read off the germline V gene (reference sequence) as DFQATT and SNEGSKA. V is shortened by 2 bases, J by 4 bases, and the region joining them spans 18 bases. From its cysteine to its phenylalanine, the CDR3 spans 15 amino acids. Only CDR3 DNA remains: 45 bases, in frame from the first base. Only healthy Caucasian donors were included. The twin cohort comprised three pairs of female monozygotic twins, all aged about 18 to 30 years. RNA for TCR libraries was isolated from peripheral blood mononuclear cells. Library preparation was by 5' RACE. Data came from an Illumina HiSeq 2000. A universal primer binding site was added through template switching, and the final cDNA carried a unique molecular identifier so that TCR cDNA molecules could be counted accurately. First-strand cDNA for TCR alpha and beta chains was synthesized from specific primers in the conserved constant-segment region. Each cDNA library was double barcoded, with a SMART-Mk sample barcode plus Illumina barcodes, to control for contamination. Two successive PCR steps introduced TruSeq adapter sequences along with Illumina sample barcodes. TCR alpha and beta cDNA libraries were sequenced on the Illumina HiSeq platform with custom primers. In the authors' own workflow: MiGEC was used to process raw reads and extract unique molecular identifiers, and MiXCR was used to find CDR3 positions. For each individual, recombination models were inferred using an EM algorithm with the repgenHMM and IGoR tools. Shared clonotypes were analyzed with the tcR package in R, and sharing was normalized by the product of cloneset sizes. To study raw recombination free of thymic and clonal selection effects, out-of-frame nonproductive sequences were analyzed. TCRdb reran the public reads through fastp at Q25 and MiXCR, keeping productive beta chains. Merged by CDR3 protein, the rows form single entries marked with the most common genes and DNA. TCRdb's processing, not the authors' own work, is the source of the V and J calls. This sample has around 680,000 distinct CDR3 sequences in its table, and over 8.5% of those were observed once. 0.98% of the sample is taken by the ten largest.

A further study also used this sample, focusing on yellow fever vaccine responses in identical twins. In that second paper, the authors write: According to the authors, in identical twins the way T cells responded to vaccination appeared partly convergent and partly personalized. In the study, vaccine-responding T cell clones were precisely tracked in identical twins.

This sequence uses TRBV20-1 and TRBJ2-7, with the D assignment possibly TRBD1 or TRBD2, given 5 matching bases for each. What was sequenced was PBMCs. This clonotype originated in a young woman in good health. The CDR3 region has the sequence CSARPGSMGTYEQYF. The DNA reads as follows: TGCAGTGCTAGACCCGGGTCTATGGGGACGTACGAGCAGTACTTC.